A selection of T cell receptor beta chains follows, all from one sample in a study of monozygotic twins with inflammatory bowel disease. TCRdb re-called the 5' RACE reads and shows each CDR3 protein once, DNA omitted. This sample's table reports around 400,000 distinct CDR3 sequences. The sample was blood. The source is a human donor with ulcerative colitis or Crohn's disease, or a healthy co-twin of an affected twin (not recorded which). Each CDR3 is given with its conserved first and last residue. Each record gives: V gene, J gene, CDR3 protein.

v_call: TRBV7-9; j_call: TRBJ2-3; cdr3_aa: CASSPQGGQGLDTQYF
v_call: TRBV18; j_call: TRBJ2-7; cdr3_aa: CASSPSGQRNYEQYF
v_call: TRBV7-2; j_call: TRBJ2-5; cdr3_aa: CASSDYLAGQETQYF
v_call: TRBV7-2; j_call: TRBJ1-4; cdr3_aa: CASSRDRKEKLFF
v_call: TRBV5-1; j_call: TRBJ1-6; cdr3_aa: CASSLSGPLLPLHF
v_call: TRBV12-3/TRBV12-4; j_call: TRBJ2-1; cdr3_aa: CASSLRLAGNEQFF
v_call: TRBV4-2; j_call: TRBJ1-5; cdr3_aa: CASSPSFIGPRSPQHF
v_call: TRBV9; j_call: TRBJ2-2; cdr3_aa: CASSVMLAANTGELFF
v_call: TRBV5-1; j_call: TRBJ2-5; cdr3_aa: CASSSDSPVQYF
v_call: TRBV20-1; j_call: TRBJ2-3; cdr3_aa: CSASGSTGSTDTQYF
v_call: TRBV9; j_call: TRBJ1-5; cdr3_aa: CASSVRSDNQPQHF
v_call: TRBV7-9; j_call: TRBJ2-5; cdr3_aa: CASSVDREIETQYF
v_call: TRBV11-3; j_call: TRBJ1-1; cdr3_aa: CASSLGRGIDTEAFF
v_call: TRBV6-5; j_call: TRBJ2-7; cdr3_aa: CASSSLMDSAGEQYF
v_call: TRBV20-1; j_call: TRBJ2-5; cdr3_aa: CSANRGEIRETQYF
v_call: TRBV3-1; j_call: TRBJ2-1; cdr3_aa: CASSPPAGSHNEQFF
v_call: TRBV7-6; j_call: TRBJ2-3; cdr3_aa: CASSFTQGAGGDTQYF
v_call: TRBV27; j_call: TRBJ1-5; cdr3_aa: CTSSPRTRANQPQHF
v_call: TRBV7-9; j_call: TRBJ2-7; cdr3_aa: CASSRDRGAYEQYF
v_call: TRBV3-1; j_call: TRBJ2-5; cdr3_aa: CACSPTPGAGSGTQYF
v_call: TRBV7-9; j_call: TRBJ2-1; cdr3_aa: CASSLRGAYYNEQFF
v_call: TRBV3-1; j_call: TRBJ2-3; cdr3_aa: CASSQTLAGMNTQYF
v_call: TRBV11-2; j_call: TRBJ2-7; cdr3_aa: CATTRGRGFYEQYF
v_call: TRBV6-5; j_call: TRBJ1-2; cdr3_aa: CASSYRGGYGYTF
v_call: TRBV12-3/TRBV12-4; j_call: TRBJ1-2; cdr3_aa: CASSRTTGTYGYTF
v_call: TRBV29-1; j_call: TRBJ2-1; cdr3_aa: CSVENAMLGNEQFF
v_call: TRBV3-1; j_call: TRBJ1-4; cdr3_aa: CASSQKGRLPEKLFF
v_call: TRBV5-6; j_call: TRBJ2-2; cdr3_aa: CASSLGQSGVRTGELFF
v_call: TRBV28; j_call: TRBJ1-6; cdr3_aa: CASSPPGHHNSPLHF
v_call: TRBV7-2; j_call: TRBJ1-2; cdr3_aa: CASSYYRVPLGLGYTF
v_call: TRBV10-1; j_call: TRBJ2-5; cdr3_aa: CASSDRLGGYTQYF
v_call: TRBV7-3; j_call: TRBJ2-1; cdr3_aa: CASSLMGLNEQFF
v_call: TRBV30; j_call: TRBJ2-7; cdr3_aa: CAWRHFRGYEQYF
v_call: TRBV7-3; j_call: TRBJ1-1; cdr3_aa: CASSLGTGKNTEAFF
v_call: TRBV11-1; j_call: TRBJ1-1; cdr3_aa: CASSFRPEGRFKAFF
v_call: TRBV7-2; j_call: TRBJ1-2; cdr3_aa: CASSPQDRVGGYTF
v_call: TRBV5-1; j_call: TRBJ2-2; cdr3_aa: CASRLTGVNTGELFF
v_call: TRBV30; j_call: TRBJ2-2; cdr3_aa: CAWSVVAGAGELFF
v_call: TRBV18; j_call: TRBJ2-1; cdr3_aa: CASSPDGALKVAFF
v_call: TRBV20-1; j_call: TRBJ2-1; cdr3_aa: CSASFGSSYNEQFF
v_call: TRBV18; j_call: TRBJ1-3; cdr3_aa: CASSPLDSGNTIYF
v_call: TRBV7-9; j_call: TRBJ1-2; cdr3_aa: CASSSTDRANYGYTF
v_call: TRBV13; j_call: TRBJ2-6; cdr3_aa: CASSLAGANVLTF
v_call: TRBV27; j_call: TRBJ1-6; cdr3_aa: CASTIGGRGSSYNSPLHF
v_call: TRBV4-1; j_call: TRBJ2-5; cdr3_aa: CASSTSYVPGAWWETQYF
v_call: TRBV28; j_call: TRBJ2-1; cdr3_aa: CASSVLTSGLNNEQFF
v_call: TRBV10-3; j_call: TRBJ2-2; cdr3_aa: CAIRDTWGATGELFF
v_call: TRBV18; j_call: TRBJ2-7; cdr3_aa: CASSSPSPGTGGHEQYF
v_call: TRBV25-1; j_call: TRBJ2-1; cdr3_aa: CASSDWNEQFF
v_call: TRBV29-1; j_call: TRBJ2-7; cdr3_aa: CSVEARLRGLADYTRSYEQYF
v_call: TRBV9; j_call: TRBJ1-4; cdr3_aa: CASSEGTRDNEKLFF
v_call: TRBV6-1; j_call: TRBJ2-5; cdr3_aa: CASSKRGGGETQYF
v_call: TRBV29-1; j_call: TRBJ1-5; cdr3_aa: CSVEKGDQPQHF
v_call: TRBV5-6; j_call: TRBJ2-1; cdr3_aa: CASSLVVQGSPSDEQFF
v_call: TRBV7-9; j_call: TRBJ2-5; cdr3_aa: CASSLASPTETQYF
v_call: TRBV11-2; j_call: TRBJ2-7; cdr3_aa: CASSLTGAVSYEQYF
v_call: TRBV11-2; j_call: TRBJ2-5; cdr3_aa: CASSSPRLAGGPRLETQYF
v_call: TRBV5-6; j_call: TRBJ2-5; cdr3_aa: CASSAVGAGGLQETQYF
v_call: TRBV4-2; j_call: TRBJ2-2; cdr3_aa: CASSRGVAGGSSNTGELFF
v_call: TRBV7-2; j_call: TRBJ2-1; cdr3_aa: CASSLNGRGARGEQFF